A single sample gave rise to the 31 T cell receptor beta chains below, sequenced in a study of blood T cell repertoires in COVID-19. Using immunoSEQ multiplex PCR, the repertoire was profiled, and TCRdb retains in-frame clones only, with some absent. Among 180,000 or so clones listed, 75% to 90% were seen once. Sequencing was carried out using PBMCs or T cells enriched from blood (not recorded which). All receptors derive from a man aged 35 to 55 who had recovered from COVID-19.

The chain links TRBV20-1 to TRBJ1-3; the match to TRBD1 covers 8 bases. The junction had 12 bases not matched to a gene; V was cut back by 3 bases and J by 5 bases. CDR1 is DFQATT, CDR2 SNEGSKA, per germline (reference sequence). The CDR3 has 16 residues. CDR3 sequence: CSASAGTGQARNTIYF. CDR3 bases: TGCAGTGCTAGTGCTGGAACGGGACAGGCAAGAAACACCATATATTTT.

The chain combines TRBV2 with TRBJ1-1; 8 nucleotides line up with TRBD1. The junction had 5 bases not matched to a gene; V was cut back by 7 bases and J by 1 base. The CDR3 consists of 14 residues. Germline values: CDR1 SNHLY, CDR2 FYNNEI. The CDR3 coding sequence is TGTGCCAGCACCTTGACAGGGGAGAACACTGAAGCTTTCTTT. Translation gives CASTLTGENTEAFF.

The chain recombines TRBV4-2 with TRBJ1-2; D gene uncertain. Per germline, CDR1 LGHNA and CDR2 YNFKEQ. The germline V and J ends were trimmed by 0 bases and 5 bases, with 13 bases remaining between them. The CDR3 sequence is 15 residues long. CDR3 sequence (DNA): TGTGCCAGCAGCCAAGATAGAGACGGCAGGTATGGCTACACCTTC. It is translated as CASSQDRDGRYGYTF.

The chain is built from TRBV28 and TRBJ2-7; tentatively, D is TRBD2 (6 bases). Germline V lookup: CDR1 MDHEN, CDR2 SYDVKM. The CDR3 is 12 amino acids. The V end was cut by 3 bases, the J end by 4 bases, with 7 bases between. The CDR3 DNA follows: TGTGCCAGCAGTTTCGGGAGATACGAGCAGTACTTC. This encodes CASSFGRYEQYF.

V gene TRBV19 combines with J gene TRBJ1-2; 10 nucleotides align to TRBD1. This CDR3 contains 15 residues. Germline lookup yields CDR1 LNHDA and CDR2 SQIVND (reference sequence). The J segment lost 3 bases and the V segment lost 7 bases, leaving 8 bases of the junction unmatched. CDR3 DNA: TGTGCCAGTATCCAAGACAGGGGGCAGGACTATGGCTACACCTTC. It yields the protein CASIQDRGQDYGYTF.

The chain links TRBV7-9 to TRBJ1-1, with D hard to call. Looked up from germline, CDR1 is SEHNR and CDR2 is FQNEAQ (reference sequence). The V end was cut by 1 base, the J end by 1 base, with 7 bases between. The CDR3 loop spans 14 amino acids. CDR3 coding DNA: TGTGCCAGCAGCTTAGAACCGGGGAACACTGAAGCTTTCTTT. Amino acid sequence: CASSLEPGNTEAFF.

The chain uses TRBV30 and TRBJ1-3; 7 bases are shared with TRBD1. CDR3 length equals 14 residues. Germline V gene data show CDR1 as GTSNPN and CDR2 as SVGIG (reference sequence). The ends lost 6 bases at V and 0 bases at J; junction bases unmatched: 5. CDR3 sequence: CACPGGNSGNTIYF. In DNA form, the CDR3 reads TGTGCCTGTCCAGGGGGGAACTCTGGAAACACCATATATTTT.

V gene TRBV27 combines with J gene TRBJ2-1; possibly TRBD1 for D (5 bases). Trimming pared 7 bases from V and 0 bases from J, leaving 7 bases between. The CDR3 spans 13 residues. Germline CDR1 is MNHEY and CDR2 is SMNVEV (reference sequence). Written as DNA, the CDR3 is TGTGCCAGCACCGACAGCTCCTACAATGAGCAGTTCTTC. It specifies CASTDSSYNEQFF.

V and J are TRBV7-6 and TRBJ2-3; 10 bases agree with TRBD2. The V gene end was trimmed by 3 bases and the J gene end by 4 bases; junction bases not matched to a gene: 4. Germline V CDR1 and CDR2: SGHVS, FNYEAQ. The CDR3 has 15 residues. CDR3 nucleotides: TGTGCCAGCAGCTTCTCTAGCGGGAGTGCAGATACGCAGTATTTT. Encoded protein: CASSFSSGSADTQYF.

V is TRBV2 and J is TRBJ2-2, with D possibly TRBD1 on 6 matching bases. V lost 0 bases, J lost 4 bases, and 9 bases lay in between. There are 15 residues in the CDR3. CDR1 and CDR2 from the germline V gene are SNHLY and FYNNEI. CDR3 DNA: TGTGCCAGCAGTGAAGCGAGGGGGAGCACCGGGGAGCTGTTTTTT. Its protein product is CASSEARGSTGELFF.

CDR3 in DNA: TGTGCCAGCAGCCAAGATCTCGACTATGGCTACACCTTC. Translated: CASSQDLDYGYTF. The chain links TRBV14 to TRBJ1-2; no clear D. The CDR3 runs 13 residues. Looked up from germline, CDR1 is SGHDN and CDR2 is FVKESK. Between the trimmed V and J ends, which lost 0 bases and 3 bases, there was a span of 5 bases.

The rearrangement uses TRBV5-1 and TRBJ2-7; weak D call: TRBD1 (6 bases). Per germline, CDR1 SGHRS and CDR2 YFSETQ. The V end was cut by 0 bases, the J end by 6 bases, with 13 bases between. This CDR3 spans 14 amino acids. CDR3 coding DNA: TGCGCCAGCAGCTTGGAGGGCAGGGGTTTCGAGCAGTACTTC. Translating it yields CASSLEGRGFEQYF.

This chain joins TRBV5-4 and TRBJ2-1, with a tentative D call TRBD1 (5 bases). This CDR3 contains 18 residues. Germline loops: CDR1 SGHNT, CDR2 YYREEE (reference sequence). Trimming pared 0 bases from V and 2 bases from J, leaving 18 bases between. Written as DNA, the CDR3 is TGTGCCAGCAGCTTGGAGGTAGGGGCAGGGATCGCCTACAATGAGCAGTTCTTC. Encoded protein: CASSLEVGAGIAYNEQFF.

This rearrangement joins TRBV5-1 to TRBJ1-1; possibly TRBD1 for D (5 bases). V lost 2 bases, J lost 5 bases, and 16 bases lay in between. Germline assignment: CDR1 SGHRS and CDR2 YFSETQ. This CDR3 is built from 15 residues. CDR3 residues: CASSFLAGEGTEAFF. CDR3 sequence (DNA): TGCGCCAGCAGCTTTTTGGCGGGGGAGGGTACTGAAGCTTTCTTT.

The CDR3 region has the DNA TGCAGCGTCGCTGGACAGTTACAAGAGACCCAGTACTTC. The encoded protein is CSVAGQLQETQYF. The chain has TRBV29-1 and TRBJ2-5, with a tentative D call TRBD1 (6 bases). The CDR3 has 13 residues. Trimming took off 6 bases at V and 2 bases at J, with 13 bases between the two ends. The germline V gene has CDR1 SQVTM and CDR2 ANQGSEA. The full variable domain, completed using reference TRBV29-1 and TRBJ2-5, is SAVISQKPSRDICQRGTSLTIQCQVDSQVTMMFWYRQQPGQSLTLIATANQGSEATYESGFVIDKFPISRPNLTFSTLTVSNMSPEDSSIYLCSVAGQLQETQYFGPGTRLLVL.

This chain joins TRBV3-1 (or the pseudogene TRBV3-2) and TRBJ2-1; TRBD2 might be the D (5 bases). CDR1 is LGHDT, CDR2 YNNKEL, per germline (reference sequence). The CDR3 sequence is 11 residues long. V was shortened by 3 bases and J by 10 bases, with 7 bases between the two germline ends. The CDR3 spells CASSHRGEQFF. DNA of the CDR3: TGTGCCAGCAGCCACAGAGGGGAGCAGTTCTTC.

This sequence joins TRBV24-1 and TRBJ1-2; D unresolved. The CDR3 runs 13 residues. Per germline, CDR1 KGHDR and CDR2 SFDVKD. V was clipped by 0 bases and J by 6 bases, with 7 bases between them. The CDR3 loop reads CATSDLQEDGYTF. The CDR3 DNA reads TGTGCCACCAGTGATTTGCAGGAAGATGGCTACACCTTC.

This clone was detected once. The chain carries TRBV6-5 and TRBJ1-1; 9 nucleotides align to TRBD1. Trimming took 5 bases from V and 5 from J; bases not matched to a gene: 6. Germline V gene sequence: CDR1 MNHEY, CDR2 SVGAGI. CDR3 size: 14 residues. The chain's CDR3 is CASSPGQGKTEAFF. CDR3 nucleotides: TGTGCCAGCAGTCCGGGACAGGGTAAGACTGAAGCTTTCTTT.

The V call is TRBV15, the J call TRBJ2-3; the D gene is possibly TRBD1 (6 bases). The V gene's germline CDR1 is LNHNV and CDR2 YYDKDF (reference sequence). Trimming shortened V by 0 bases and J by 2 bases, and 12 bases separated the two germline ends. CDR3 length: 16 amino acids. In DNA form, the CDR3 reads TGTGCCACCAGCAGAGAATTTGGGACAATCACAGATACGCAGTATTTT. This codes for CATSREFGTITDTQYF. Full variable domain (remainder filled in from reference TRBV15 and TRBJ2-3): DAMVIQNPRYQVTQFGKPVTLSCSQTLNHNVMYWYQQKSSQAPKLLFHYYDKDFNNEADTPDNFQSRRPNTSFCFLDIRSPGLGDTAMYLCATSREFGTITDTQYFGPGTRLTVL.

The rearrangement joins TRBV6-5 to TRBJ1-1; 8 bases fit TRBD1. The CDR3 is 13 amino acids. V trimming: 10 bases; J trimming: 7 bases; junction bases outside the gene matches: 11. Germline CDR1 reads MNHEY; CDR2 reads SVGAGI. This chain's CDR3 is CATTNGQGIEAFF. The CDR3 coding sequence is TGTGCCACTACTAATGGACAGGGTATTGAAGCTTTCTTT.

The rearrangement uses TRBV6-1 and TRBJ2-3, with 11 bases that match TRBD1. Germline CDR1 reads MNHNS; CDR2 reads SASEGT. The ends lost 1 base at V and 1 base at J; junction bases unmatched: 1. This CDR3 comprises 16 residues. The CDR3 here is CASSEGTGGGTDTQYF. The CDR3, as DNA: TGTGCCAGCAGTGAAGGGACAGGGGGCGGCACAGATACGCAGTATTTT.

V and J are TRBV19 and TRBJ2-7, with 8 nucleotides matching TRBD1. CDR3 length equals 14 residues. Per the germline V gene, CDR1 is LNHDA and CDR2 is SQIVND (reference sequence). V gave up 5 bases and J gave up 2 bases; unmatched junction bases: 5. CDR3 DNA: TGTGCCAGTAGTTCCGGGACAGGCCCCTACGAGCAGTACTTC. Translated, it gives CASSSGTGPYEQYF.

The CDR3 DNA reads as TGTGCCAGCAGCTTGGATATTCAGGGCACTGAAGCTTTCTTT. Translated: CASSLDIQGTEAFF. This sequence joins TRBV5-4 and TRBJ1-1, with D possibly being TRBD1 (5 bases). Germline V CDR1 and CDR2: SGHNT, YYREEE (reference sequence). V gave up 0 bases and J gave up 4 bases, with 10 bases separating them. The CDR3 has 14 amino acids.

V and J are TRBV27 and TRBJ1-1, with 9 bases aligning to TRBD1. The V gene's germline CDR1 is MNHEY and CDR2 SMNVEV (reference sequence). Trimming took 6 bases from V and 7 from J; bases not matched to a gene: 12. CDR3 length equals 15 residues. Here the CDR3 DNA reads TGTGCCAGCAGGCGGGACAGGGTAGGGAGGGGTGAAGCTTTCTTT. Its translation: CASRRDRVGRGEAFF.

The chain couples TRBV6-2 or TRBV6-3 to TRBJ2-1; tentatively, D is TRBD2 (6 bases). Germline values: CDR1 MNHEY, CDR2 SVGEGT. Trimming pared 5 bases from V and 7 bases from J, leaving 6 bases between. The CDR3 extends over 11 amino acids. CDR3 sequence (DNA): TGTGCCAGCAGTGGGGGGAATGAGCAGTTCTTC. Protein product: CASSGGNEQFF.

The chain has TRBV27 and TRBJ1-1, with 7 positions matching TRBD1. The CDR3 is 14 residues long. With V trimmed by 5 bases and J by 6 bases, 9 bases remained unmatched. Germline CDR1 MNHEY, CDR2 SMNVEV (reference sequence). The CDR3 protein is CASSVNRGWAEAFF. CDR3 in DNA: TGTGCCAGCAGTGTCAACAGGGGATGGGCTGAAGCTTTCTTT.

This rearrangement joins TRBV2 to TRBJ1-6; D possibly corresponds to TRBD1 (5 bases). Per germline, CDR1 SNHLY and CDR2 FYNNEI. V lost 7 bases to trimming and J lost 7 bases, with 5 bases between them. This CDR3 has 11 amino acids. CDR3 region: CASKGNSPLHF. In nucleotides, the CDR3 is TGTGCCAGCAAGGGGAATTCACCCCTCCACTTT.

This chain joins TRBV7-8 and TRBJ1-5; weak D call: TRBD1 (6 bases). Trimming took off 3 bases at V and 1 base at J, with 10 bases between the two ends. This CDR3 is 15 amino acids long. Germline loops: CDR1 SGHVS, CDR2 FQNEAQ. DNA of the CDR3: TGTGCCAGCAGCTTGGGGACACCCAGCAATCAGCCCCAGCATTTT. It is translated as CASSLGTPSNQPQHF.

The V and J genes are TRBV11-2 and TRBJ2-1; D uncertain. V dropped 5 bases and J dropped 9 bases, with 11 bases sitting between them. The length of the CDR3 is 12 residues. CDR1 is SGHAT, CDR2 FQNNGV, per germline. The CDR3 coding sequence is TGTGCCAGCAGCATTGGTCCCGGTGAGCAGTTCTTC. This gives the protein CASSIGPGEQFF.

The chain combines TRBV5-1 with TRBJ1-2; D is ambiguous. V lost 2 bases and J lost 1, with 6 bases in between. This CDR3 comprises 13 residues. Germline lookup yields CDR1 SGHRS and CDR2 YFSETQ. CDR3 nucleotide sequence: TGCGCCAGCAGCTTAGCGGTTAACTATGGCTACACCTTC. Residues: CASSLAVNYGYTF.

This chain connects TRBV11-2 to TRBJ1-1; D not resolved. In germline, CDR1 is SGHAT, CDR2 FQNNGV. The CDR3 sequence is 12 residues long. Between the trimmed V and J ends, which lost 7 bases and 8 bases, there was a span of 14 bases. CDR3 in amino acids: CASKVGREEAFF. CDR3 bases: TGTGCCAGCAAAGTTGGTAGGGAGGAAGCTTTCTTT.